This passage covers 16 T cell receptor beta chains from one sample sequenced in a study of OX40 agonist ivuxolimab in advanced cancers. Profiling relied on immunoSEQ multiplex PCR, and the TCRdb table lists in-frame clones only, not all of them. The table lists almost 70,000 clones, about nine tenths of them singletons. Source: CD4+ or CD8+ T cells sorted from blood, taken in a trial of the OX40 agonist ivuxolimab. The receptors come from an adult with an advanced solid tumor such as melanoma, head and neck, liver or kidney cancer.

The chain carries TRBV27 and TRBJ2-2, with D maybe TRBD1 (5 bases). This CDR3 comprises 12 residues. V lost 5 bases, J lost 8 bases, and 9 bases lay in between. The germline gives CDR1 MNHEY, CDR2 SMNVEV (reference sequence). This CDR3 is CASSLYRGELFF. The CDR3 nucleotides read TGTGCCAGCAGTCTATACAGGGGGGAGCTGTTTTTT.

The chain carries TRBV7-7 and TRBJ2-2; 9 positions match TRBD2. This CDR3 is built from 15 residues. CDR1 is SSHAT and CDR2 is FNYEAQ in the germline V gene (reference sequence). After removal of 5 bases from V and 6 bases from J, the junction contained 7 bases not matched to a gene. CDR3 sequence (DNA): TGTGCCAGCAGCCCAGCGGGAGGTGGGGCCGGGGAGCTGTTTTTT. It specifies CASSPAGGGAGELFF.

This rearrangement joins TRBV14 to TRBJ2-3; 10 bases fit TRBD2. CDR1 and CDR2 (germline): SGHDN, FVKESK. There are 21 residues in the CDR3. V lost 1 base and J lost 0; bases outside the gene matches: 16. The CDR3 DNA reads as TGTGCCAGCAGCCAAGGAATGAAGGGGATGGCTAGCGGGAGAAGCACAGATACGCAGTATTTT. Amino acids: CASSQGMKGMASGRSTDTQYF. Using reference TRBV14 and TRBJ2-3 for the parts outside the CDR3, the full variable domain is EAGVTQFPSHSVIEKGQTVTLRCDPISGHDNLYWYRRVMGKEIKFLLHFVKESKQDESGMPNNRFLAERTGGTYSTLKVQPAELEDSGVYFCASSQGMKGMASGRSTDTQYFGPGTRLTVL.

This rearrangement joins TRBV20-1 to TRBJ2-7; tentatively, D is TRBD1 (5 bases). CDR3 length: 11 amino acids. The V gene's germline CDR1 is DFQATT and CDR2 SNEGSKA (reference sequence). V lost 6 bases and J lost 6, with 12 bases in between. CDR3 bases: TGCAGTGCGTTGGGGCAGGCCGAGCAGTACTTC. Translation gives CSALGQAEQYF.

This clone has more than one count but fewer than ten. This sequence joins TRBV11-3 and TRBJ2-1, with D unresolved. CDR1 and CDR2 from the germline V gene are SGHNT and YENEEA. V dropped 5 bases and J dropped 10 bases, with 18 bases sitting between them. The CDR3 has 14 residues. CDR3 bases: TGTGCCAGCAGCCCCGGGTGGGATTTCGAAGAGCAGTTCTTC. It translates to CASSPGWDFEEQFF.

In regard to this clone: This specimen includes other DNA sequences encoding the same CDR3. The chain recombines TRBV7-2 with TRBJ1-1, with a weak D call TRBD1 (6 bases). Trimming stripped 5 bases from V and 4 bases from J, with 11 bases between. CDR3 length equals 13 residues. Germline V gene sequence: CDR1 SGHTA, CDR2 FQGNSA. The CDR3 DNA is TGTGCCAGCAGCCCACAGGGAAGCACTGAAGCTTTCTTT. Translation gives CASSPQGSTEAFF. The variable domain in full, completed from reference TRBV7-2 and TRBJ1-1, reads GAGVSQSPSNKVTEKGKDVELRCDPISGHTALYWYRQSLGQGLEFLIYFQGNSAPDKSGLPSDRFSAERTGGSVSTLTIQRTQQEDSAVYLCASSPQGSTEAFFGQGTRLTVV.

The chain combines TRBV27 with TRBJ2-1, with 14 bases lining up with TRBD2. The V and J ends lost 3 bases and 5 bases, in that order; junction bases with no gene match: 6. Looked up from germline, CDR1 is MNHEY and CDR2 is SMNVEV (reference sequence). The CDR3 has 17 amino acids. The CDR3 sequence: CASSFLGTSGSHNEQFF. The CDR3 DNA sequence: TGTGCCAGCAGTTTCCTGGGGACTAGCGGGAGCCACAATGAGCAGTTCTTC.

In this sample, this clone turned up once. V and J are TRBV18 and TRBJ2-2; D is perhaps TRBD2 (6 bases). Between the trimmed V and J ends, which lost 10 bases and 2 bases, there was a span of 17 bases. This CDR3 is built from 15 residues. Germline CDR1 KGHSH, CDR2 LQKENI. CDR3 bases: TGTGCCAACGCGGGGCGGGAAGAAAACACCGGGGAGCTGTTTTTT. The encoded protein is CANAGREENTGELFF.

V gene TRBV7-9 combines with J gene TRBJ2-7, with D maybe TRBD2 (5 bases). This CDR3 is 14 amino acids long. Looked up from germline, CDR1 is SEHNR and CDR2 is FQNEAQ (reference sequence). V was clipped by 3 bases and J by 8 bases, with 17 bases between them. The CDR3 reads CASSFLAGGQQQYF. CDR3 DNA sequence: TGTGCCAGCAGCTTTCTCGCGGGCGGGCAGCAGCAGTACTTC.

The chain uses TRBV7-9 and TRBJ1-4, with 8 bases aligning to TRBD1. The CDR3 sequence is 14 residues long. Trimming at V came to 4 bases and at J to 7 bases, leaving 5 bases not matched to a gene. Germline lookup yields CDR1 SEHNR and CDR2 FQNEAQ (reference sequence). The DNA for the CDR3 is TGTGCCAGCAGCTCCGGACAGGGTTTTGAAAAACTGTTTTTT. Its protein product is CASSSGQGFEKLFF.

CDR3 DNA: TGTGCCAGCTCACCACCGGGACCTGAAAAACTGTTTTTT. It codes for CASSPPGPEKLFF. The chain uses TRBV18 and TRBJ1-4, with a weak D call TRBD1 (5 bases). Germline V gene lookup returns CDR1 KGHSH and CDR2 LQKENI. The CDR3 extends over 13 amino acids. Trimming cost V 0 bases and J 7 bases, with 6 bases left between them.

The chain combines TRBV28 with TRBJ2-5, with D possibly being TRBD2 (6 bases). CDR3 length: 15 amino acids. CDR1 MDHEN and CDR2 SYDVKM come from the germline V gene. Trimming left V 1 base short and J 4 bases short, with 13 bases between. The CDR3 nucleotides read TGTGCCAGCAGTTTATTAGGGGACTTGTCAGAGACCCAGTACTTC. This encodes CASSLLGDLSETQYF.

CDR3 region: CASSTYEEQYF. The CDR3 nucleotides read TGTGCCAGCAGCACGTACGAGGAGCAGTACTTC. The chain uses TRBV2 and TRBJ2-7; D is ambiguous. This CDR3 is 11 amino acids long. CDR1 and CDR2 from the germline V gene are SNHLY and FYNNEI. The V end lost 6 bases, the J end lost 7 bases, and 10 bases lay between the germline ends.

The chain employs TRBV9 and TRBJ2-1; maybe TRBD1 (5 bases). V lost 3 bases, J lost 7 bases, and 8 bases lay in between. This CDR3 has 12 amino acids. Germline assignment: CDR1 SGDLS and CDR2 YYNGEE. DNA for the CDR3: TGTGCCAGCAGCGCCCAGGGTAATGAGCAGTTCTTC. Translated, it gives CASSAQGNEQFF.

The CDR3: CASKADRGGDTQYF. The CDR3 nucleotides are TGTGCCAGCAAGGCGGACAGGGGGGGGGATACGCAGTATTTT. The rearrangement joins TRBV6-1 to TRBJ2-3, with 10 bases aligning to TRBD1. CDR1 and CDR2 from the germline V gene are MNHNS and SASEGT. V was clipped by 7 bases and J by 6 bases; unmatched bases: 7. This CDR3 region has 14 residues.

CDR3 protein: CATSRDLNRGSGANVLTF. DNA of the CDR3: TGTGCCACCAGCAGAGATCTAAACAGGGGCTCTGGGGCCAACGTCCTGACTTTC. The chain joins TRBV15 to TRBJ2-6, with TRBD1 matching over 7 bases. V lost 0 bases to trimming and J lost 0 bases; unmatched junction nucleotides: 5. CDR3 length equals 18 residues. Germline V CDR1 and CDR2: LNHNV, YYDKDF (reference sequence).